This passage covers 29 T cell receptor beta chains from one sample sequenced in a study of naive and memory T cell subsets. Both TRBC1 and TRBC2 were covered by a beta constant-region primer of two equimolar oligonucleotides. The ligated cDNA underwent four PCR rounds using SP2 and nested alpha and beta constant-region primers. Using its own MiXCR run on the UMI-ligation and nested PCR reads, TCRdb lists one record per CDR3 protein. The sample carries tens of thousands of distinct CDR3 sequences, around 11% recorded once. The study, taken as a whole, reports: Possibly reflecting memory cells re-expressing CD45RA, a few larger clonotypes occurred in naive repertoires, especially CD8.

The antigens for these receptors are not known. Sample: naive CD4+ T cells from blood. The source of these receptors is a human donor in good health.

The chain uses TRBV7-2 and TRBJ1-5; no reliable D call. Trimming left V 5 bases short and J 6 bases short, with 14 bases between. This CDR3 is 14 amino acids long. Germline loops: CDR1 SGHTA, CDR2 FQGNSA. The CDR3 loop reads CASSRGGQLQPQHF. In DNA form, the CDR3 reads TGTGCCAGCAGCCGAGGAGGGCAGCTTCAGCCCCAGCATTTT. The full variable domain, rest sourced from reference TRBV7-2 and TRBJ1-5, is GAGVSQSPSNKVTEKGKDVELRCDPISGHTALYWYRQSLGQGLEFLIYFQGNSAPDKSGLPSDRFSAERTGGSVSTLTIQRTQQEDSAVYLCASSRGGQLQPQHFGDGTRLSIL.

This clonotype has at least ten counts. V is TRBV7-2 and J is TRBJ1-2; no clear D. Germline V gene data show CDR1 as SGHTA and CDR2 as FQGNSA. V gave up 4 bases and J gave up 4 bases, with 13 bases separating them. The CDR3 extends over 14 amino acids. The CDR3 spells CASSSGPIFYGYTF. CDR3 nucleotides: TGTGCCAGCAGCTCTGGACCGATCTTCTATGGCTACACCTTC.

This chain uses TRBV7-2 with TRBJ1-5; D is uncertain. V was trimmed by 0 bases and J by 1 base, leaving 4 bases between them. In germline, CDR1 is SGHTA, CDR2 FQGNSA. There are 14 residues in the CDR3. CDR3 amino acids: CASSLASSNQPQHF. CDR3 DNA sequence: TGTGCCAGCAGCTTAGCGTCCAGCAATCAGCCCCAGCATTTT.

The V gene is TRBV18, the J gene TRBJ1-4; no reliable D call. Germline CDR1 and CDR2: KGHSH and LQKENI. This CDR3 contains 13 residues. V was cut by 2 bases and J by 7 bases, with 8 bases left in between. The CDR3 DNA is TGTGCCAGCTCACCAGGGGTTGGTGAAAAACTGTTTTTT. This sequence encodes CASSPGVGEKLFF.

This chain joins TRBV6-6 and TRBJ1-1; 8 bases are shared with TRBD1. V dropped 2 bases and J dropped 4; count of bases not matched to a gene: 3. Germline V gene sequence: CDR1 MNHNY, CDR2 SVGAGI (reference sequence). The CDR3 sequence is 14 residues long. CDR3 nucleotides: TGTGCCAGCAGTTACGGGGACAGGACCACTGAAGCTTTCTTT. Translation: CASSYGDRTTEAFF.

CDR3 loop: CSATKGGYNEQFF. DNA of the CDR3: TGCAGTGCTACCAAAGGGGGCTACAATGAGCAGTTCTTC. This chain links TRBV20-1 with TRBJ2-1, with D perhaps TRBD1 (6 bases). CDR3 length: 13 amino acids. V was pared by 4 bases and J by 3 bases, with 10 bases between. CDR1 is DFQATT and CDR2 is SNEGSKA in the germline V gene (reference sequence).

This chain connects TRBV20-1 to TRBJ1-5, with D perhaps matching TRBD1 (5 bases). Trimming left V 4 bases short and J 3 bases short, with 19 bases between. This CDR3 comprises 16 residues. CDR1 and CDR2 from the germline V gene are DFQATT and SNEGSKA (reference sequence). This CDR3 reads CSAIREGRALNQPQHF. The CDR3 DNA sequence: TGCAGTGCTATTAGGGAGGGGAGAGCACTCAATCAGCCCCAGCATTTT.

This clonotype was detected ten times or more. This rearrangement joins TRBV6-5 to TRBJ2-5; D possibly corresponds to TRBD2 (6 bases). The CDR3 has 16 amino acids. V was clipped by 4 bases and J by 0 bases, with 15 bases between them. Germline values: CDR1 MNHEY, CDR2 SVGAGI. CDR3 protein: CASSSHVEGDQETQYF. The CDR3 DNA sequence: TGTGCCAGCAGTTCCCACGTGGAGGGAGACCAAGAGACCCAGTACTTC.

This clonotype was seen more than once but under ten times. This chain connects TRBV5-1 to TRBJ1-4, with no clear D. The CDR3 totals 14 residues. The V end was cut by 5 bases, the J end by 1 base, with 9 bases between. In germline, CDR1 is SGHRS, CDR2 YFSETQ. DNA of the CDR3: TGCGCCAGCAGTTACGGGGAAACTAATGAAAAACTGTTTTTT. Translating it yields CASSYGETNEKLFF.

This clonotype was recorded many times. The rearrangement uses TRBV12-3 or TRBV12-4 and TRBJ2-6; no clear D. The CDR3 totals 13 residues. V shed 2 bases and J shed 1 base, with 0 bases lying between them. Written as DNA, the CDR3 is TGTGCCAGCAGTTTATCTGGGGCCAACGTCCTGACTTTC. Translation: CASSLSGANVLTF.

The CDR3: CASSPGEAMNTEAFF. The CDR3 DNA reads as TGTGCCAGCAGCCCGGGCGAGGCGATGAACACTGAAGCTTTCTTT. V gene TRBV7-6 combines with J gene TRBJ1-1; no definite D call. This CDR3 has 15 amino acids. The germline V gene has CDR1 SGHVS and CDR2 FNYEAQ. The ends were cut back, 5 bases at V and 0 bases at J, with 13 bases in the middle.

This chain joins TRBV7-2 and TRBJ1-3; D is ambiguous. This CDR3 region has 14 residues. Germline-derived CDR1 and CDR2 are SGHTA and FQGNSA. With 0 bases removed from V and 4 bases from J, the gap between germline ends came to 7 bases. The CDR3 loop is CASSLAQSGNTIYF. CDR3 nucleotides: TGTGCCAGCAGCTTAGCCCAATCCGGAAACACCATATATTTT.

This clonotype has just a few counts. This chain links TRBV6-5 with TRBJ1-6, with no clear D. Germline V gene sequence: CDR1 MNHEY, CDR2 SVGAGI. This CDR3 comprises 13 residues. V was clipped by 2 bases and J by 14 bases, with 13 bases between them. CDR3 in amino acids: CASSYLGAYTLHF. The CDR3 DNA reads TGTGCCAGCAGTTACCTTGGAGCATACACCCTCCACTTT.

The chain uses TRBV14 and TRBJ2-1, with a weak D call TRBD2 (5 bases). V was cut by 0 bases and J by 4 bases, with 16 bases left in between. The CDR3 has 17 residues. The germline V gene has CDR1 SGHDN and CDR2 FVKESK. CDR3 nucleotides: TGTGCCAGCAGCCAAGATCTCGGGAATCCTTTGTACAATGAGCAGTTCTTC. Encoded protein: CASSQDLGNPLYNEQFF.

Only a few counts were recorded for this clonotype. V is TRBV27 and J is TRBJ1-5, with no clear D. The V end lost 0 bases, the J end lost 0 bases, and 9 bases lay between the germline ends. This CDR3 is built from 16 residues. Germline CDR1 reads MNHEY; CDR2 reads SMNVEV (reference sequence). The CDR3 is CASSLSRAYSNQPQHF. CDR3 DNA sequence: TGTGCCAGCAGTTTATCACGGGCATATAGCAATCAGCCCCAGCATTTT.

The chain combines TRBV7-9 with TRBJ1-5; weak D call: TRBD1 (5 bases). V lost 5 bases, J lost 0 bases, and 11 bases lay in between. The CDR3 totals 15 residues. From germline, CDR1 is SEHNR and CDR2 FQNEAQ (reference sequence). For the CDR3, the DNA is TGTGCCAGCAGCAAGGGGCAGGATAGCAATCAGCCCCAGCATTTT. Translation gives CASSKGQDSNQPQHF.

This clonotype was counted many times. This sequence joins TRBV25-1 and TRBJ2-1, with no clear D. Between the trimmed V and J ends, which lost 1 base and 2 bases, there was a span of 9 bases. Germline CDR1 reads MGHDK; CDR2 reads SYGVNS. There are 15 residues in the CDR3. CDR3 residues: CASSELGGPYNEQFF. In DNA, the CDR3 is TGTGCCAGCAGTGAATTGGGCGGTCCCTACAATGAGCAGTTCTTC.

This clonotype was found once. The CDR3 reads CASSYSKGQGFF. For the CDR3, the DNA is TGTGCCAGCAGTTACTCGAAGGGACAGGGGTTCTTC. This chain links TRBV6-2 or TRBV6-3 with TRBJ2-1; 9 positions match TRBD1. The CDR3 contains 12 residues. With 0 bases clipped from V and 15 bases from J, the junction kept 3 bases outside the gene matches. Germline values: CDR1 MNHEY, CDR2 SVGEGT.

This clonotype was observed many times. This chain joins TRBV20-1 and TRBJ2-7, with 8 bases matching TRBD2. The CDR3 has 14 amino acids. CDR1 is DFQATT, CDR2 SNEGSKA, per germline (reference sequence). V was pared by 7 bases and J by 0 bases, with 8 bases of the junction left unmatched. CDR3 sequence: CSVLAGKGSYEQYF. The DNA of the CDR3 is TGCAGTGTATTAGCGGGAAAGGGCTCCTACGAGCAGTACTTC.

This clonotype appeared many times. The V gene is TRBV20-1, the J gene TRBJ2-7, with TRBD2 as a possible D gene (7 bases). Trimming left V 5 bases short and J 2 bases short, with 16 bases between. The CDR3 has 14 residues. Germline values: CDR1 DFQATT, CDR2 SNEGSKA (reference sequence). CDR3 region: CSARPGGPAYEQYF. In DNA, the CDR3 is TGCAGTGCTCGGCCCGGGGGGCCTGCCTACGAGCAGTACTTC.

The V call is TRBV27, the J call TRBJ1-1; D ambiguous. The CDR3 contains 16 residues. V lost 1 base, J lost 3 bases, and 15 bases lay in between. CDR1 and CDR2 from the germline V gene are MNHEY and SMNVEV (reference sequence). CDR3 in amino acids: CASSLLSAGPYTEAFF. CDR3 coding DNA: TGTGCCAGCAGTTTATTGAGCGCAGGCCCCTACACTGAAGCTTTCTTT.

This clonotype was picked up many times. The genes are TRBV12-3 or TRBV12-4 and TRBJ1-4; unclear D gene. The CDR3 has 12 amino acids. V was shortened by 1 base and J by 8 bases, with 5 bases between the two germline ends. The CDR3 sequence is CASSLEVEKLFF. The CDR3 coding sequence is TGTGCCAGCAGTTTAGAAGTGGAAAAACTGTTTTTT.

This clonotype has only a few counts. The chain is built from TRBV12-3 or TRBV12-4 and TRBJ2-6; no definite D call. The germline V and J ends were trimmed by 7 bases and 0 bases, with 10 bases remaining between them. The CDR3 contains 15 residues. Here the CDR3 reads CASTSLSSGANVLTF. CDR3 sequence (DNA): TGTGCCAGCACTTCCCTAAGCTCTGGGGCCAACGTCCTGACTTTC.

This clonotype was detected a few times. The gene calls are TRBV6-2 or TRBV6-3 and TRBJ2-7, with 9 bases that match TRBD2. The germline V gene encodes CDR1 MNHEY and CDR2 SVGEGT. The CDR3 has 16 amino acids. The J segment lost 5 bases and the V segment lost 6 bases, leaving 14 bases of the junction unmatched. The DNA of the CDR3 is TGTGCCAGCAGACCTACCGGGACTAGCTATCGGCACGAGCAGTACTTC. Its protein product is CASRPTGTSYRHEQYF.

CDR3 loop: CAWGTSGKETQYF. CDR3 bases: TGTGCCTGGGGGACTAGCGGTAAAGAGACCCAGTACTTC. The chain joins TRBV30 to TRBJ2-5, with 11 bases identical to TRBD2. Germline V CDR1 and CDR2: GTSNPN, SVGIG (reference sequence). V lost 5 bases and J lost 3; bases outside the gene matches: 2. The CDR3 is 13 residues long.

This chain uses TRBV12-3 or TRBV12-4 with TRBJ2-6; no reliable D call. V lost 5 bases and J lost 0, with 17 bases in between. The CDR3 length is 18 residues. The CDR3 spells CASSGRIGESSGANVLTF. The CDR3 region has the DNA TGTGCCAGCAGTGGCCGGATTGGAGAGAGCTCTGGGGCCAACGTCCTGACTTTC.

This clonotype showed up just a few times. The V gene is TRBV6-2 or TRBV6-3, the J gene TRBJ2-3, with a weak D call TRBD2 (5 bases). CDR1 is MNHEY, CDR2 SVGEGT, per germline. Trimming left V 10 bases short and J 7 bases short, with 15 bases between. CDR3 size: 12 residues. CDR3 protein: CATSTKTHTQYF. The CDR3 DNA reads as TGTGCCACCTCGACTAAGACTCATACGCAGTATTTT.

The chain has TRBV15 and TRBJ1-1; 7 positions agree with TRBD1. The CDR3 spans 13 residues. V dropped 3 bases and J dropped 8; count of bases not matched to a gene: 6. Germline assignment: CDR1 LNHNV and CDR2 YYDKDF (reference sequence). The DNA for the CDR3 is TGTGCCACCAGCAGCAGGGGGTTTTCCGAAGCTTTCTTT. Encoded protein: CATSSRGFSEAFF.

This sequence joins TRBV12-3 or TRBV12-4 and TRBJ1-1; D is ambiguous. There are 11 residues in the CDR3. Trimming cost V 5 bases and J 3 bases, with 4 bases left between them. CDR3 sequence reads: CASSKDTEAFF. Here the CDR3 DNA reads TGTGCCAGCAGTAAGGACACTGAAGCTTTCTTT.